These 32 T cell receptor beta chains originate from one sample sequenced in a study of blood T cell repertoires in COVID-19. Clones were sequenced by immunoSEQ multiplex PCR, and TCRdb holds only the in-frame ones, with some missing. The table lists some 250,000 clones, approximately 84% of them singletons. Material for sequencing was peripheral blood. The receptors originated from a woman of 80 years or more with acute or convalescent COVID-19.

The V call is TRBV5-1, the J call TRBJ2-3; unclear D gene. The CDR3 runs 13 residues. Germline CDR1 and CDR2: SGHRS and YFSETQ. Trimming removed 9 bases at V and 1 base at J, with 12 bases between. The CDR3 sequence: CATSRSGTDTQYF. The CDR3 DNA reads as TGCGCCACCTCAAGATCAGGCACAGATACGCAGTATTTT.

The genes are TRBV9 and TRBJ1-2, with D perhaps TRBD1 (6 bases). The CDR3 extends over 15 amino acids. Trimming cost V 3 bases and J 4 bases, with 16 bases left between them. Germline CDR1 and CDR2: SGDLS and YYNGEE. CDR3 DNA: TGTGCCAGCAGCGCCCTACCGGGGGGGGCCTATGGCTACACCTTC. It translates to CASSALPGGAYGYTF.

The chain recombines TRBV28 with TRBJ1-3; possibly TRBD1 for D (5 bases). The CDR3 loop spans 14 amino acids. Germline CDR1 is MDHEN and CDR2 is SYDVKM. V was pared by 0 bases and J by 2 bases, with 5 bases between. Here the CDR3 reads CASSLWTAGNTIYF. The CDR3 nucleotides are TGTGCCAGCAGTTTATGGACAGCTGGAAACACCATATATTTT.

This clone has more than one count but fewer than ten. The V gene is TRBV6-5, the J gene TRBJ2-7; 7 nucleotides line up with TRBD2. Germline values: CDR1 MNHEY, CDR2 SVGAGI. The trim removed 6 bases at V and 1 base at J, leaving 6 bases unmatched. The CDR3 has 14 residues. The CDR3 here is CASRPGGGSYEQYF. CDR3 DNA: TGTGCCAGCAGACCTGGGGGGGGTTCCTACGAGCAGTACTTC.

The chain has TRBV5-1 and TRBJ2-7, with D unresolved. This CDR3 has 13 amino acids. V was pared by 4 bases and J by 3 bases, with 11 bases between. CDR1 and CDR2 from the germline V gene are SGHRS and YFSETQ. In nucleotides, the CDR3 is TGCGCCAGCAGCCCCATCCCCGGCTACGAGCAGTACTTC. Translated, it gives CASSPIPGYEQYF.

V usage is TRBV9 and J usage is TRBJ2-1; 11 positions match TRBD2. The CDR3 covers 15 residues. J was trimmed by 9 bases and V by 3 bases; bases with no gene match: 8. CDR1 and CDR2 from the germline V gene are SGDLS and YYNGEE. This CDR3 is CASSATGLAVSEQFF. The CDR3 bases are TGTGCCAGCAGCGCCACGGGACTAGCGGTTAGTGAGCAGTTCTTC.

This chain connects TRBV6-1 to TRBJ2-7, with D possibly TRBD1 on 6 matching bases. The CDR3 has 15 residues. The V end was cut by 6 bases, the J end by 0 bases, with 15 bases between. The V gene's germline CDR1 is MNHNS and CDR2 SASEGT. The CDR3 coding sequence is TGTGCCAGCAGAGCATACAGGGAGAGCTCCTACGAGCAGTACTTC. Translation: CASRAYRESSYEQYF.

This sequence joins TRBV9 and TRBJ1-2, with TRBD1 as a possible D gene (6 bases). Germline CDR1 reads SGDLS; CDR2 reads YYNGEE. The V end lost 0 bases, the J end lost 7 bases, and 16 bases lay between the germline ends. The CDR3 runs 15 residues. For the CDR3, the DNA is TGTGCCAGCAGCGTAGAGGGGGGGTCTATAGGTGGCTACACCTTC. Translated: CASSVEGGSIGGYTF.

This chain joins TRBV5-8 and TRBJ2-5, with a tentative D call TRBD1 (5 bases). The CDR3 spans 14 residues. Germline V gene sequence: CDR1 SGHTS, CDR2 YDEGEE. Trimming cost V 2 bases and J 0 bases, with 8 bases left between them. The CDR3 protein is CASSLHRNQETQYF. As DNA, the CDR3 is TGTGCCAGCAGCTTACACAGGAACCAAGAGACCCAGTACTTC.

This clone has a single count. The chain joins TRBV5-1 to TRBJ1-2; 7 bases align to TRBD1. Per the germline V gene, CDR1 is SGHRS and CDR2 is YFSETQ. The CDR3 length is 16 residues. Losses at the gene ends were 3 bases for V and 8 bases for J; bases not matched to a gene: 16. The CDR3 DNA follows: TGCGCCAGCAGCTATGACGGACAGGCCACTAAGGAGGGCTACACCTTC. Residues: CASSYDGQATKEGYTF.

V usage is TRBV27 and J usage is TRBJ1-2, with D unresolved. V was clipped by 7 bases and J by 5 bases, with 11 bases between them. This CDR3 region has 12 residues. Germline lookup yields CDR1 MNHEY and CDR2 SMNVEV (reference sequence). The DNA of the CDR3 is TGTGCCAGCAAACGGAACGGGTATGGCTACACCTTC. Its translation: CASKRNGYGYTF.

This clone was detected only once. The chain recombines TRBV6-2 or TRBV6-3 with TRBJ2-1; D is ambiguous. Germline CDR1 is MNHEY and CDR2 is SVGEGT. Trimming shortened V by 4 bases and J by 7 bases, and 11 bases separated the two germline ends. This CDR3 is built from 13 residues. The CDR3 DNA reads TGTGCCAGCAGTTTGGTGGCCGGGAATGAGCAGTTCTTC. Protein sequence: CASSLVAGNEQFF.

This chain links TRBV5-1 with TRBJ1-3, with TRBD1 identical over 9 bases. The CDR3 covers 18 residues. CDR1 is SGHRS, CDR2 YFSETQ, per germline. Trimming at V came to 2 bases and at J to 0 bases, leaving 9 bases not matched to a gene. The CDR3 DNA reads TGCGCCAGCAGCTTAGAAGGGGACAGGGATTACTCTGGAAACACCATATATTTT. This translates into CASSLEGDRDYSGNTIYF.

The chain couples TRBV5-1 to TRBJ1-1; D ambiguous. Germline assignment: CDR1 SGHRS and CDR2 YFSETQ. This CDR3 is built from 15 residues. The V and J ends lost 0 bases and 5 bases respectively, with 14 bases between them. CDR3 coding DNA: TGCGCCAGCAGCTTGGTAGGTCGGGATTTGACTGAAGCTTTCTTT. This codes for CASSLVGRDLTEAFF.

This rearrangement joins TRBV19 to TRBJ1-5; no firm D call. V was pared by 3 bases and J by 5 bases, with 11 bases between. Germline V CDR1 and CDR2: LNHDA, SQIVND (reference sequence). The CDR3 spans 14 residues. CDR3 sequence: CASSISSSDQPQHF. The CDR3 coding sequence is TGTGCCAGTAGTATTTCGAGTTCGGATCAGCCCCAGCATTTT.

As concerns this clone: Other DNA sequences in the sample encode the same CDR3. The chain links TRBV6-1 to TRBJ1-5; 8 bases agree with TRBD1. Germline assignment: CDR1 MNHNS and CDR2 SASEGT. Unmatched junction bases numbered 2, after V lost 3 bases and J lost 1 base. This CDR3 contains 15 residues. The CDR3 spells CASSDNRGSNQPQHF. As DNA, the CDR3 is TGTGCCAGCAGTGATAACAGGGGGAGCAATCAGCCCCAGCATTTT.

CDR3 region: CASSFETGPLPTDTQYF. The CDR3 nucleotides read TGTGCCAGCAGCTTCGAGACAGGGCCCCTTCCCACAGATACGCAGTATTTT. This chain uses TRBV7-2 with TRBJ2-3, with 7 bases matching TRBD1. V was clipped by 3 bases and J by 2 bases; unmatched bases: 11. The CDR3 has 17 residues. Germline CDR1 reads SGHTA; CDR2 reads FQGNSA.

Written as DNA, the CDR3 is TGTGCCAGCAGCTTTTCGGGACAGGGATTAGCTCAGCCCCAGCATTTT. Its translation is CASSFSGQGLAQPQHF. V and J are TRBV7-9 and TRBJ1-5, with 9 bases lining up with TRBD1. The CDR3 is 16 residues long. The junction had 9 bases not matched to a gene; V was cut back by 3 bases and J by 6 bases. The germline V gene encodes CDR1 SEHNR and CDR2 FQNEAQ (reference sequence).

The chain has TRBV7-9 and TRBJ2-5; D is perhaps TRBD2 (5 bases). Germline CDR1 and CDR2: SEHNR and FQNEAQ (reference sequence). Deletions cut 5 bases from V and 1 base from J, with 14 bases between. The CDR3 is 15 residues long. CDR3: CASSPSRAAQETQYF. Here the CDR3 DNA reads TGTGCCAGCAGCCCATCGAGGGCGGCCCAAGAGACCCAGTACTTC.

V gene TRBV23-1 combines with J gene TRBJ2-7, with D maybe TRBD2 (5 bases). TRBV23-1 is reported as an ORF; its role is uncertain. With 4 bases removed from V and 6 bases from J, the gap between germline ends came to 13 bases. The CDR3 spans 13 residues. The CDR3, as DNA: TGCGCCAGCAGTCCCCCGTCGGGGTGCGAGCAGTACTTC. It translates to CASSPPSGCEQYF.

The rearrangement uses TRBV15 and TRBJ2-7, with D perhaps matching TRBD1 (6 bases). The CDR3 is made up of 16 amino acids. Per germline, CDR1 LNHNV and CDR2 YYDKDF (reference sequence). V lost 0 bases, J lost 4 bases, and 16 bases lay in between. The CDR3 DNA is TGTGCCACCAGCAGAGATCTCCTAGACAGGAGTTACGAGCAGTACTTC. This sequence encodes CATSRDLLDRSYEQYF.

The rearrangement uses TRBV6-6 and TRBJ1-4, with D uncertain. CDR1 and CDR2 from the germline V gene are MNHNY and SVGAGI (reference sequence). The CDR3 covers 15 residues. V was trimmed by 1 base and J by 0 bases, leaving 6 bases between them. The CDR3: CASSYWGATNEKLFF. Written as DNA, the CDR3 is TGTGCCAGCAGTTACTGGGGAGCAACTAATGAAAAACTGTTTTTT.

The gene calls are TRBV4-1 and TRBJ1-5, with a weak D call TRBD1 (6 bases). Per the germline V gene, CDR1 is MGHRA and CDR2 is YSYEKL. This CDR3 spans 16 amino acids. Trimming stripped 0 bases from V and 4 bases from J, with 13 bases between. In DNA, the CDR3 is TGCGCCAGCAGCCAAGATAGAACCACAGGGAATCAGCCCCAGCATTTT. This codes for CASSQDRTTGNQPQHF.

This clone was observed at least ten times. The chain combines TRBV28 with TRBJ2-5, with D maybe TRBD1 (6 bases). With 3 bases removed from V and 3 bases from J, the gap between germline ends came to 23 bases. The CDR3 spans 18 residues. The germline gives CDR1 MDHEN, CDR2 SYDVKM. The CDR3 protein is CASSFHQGRGDLEETQYF. CDR3 nucleotides: TGTGCCAGCAGTTTCCATCAGGGCAGGGGCGACCTAGAAGAGACCCAGTACTTC.

This clone has only one observation. The chain recombines TRBV15 with TRBJ2-7, with D possibly TRBD1 on 5 matching bases. Germline CDR1 is LNHNV and CDR2 is YYDKDF (reference sequence). The CDR3 spans 15 residues. The V end lost 5 bases, the J end lost 2 bases, and 16 bases lay between the germline ends. CDR3 sequence: CATSSETRATYEQYF. As DNA, the CDR3 is TGTGCCACCAGCTCCGAGACCAGGGCTACCTACGAGCAGTACTTC. The whole variable domain, filled in from reference TRBV15 and TRBJ2-7, reads DAMVIQNPRYQVTQFGKPVTLSCSQTLNHNVMYWYQQKSSQAPKLLFHYYDKDFNNEADTPDNFQSRRPNTSFCFLDIRSPGLGDTAMYLCATSSETRATYEQYFGPGTRLTVT.

V usage is TRBV18 and J usage is TRBJ2-1; no reliable D call. The germline gives CDR1 KGHSH, CDR2 LQKENI. Between the trimmed V and J ends, which lost 3 bases and 1 base, there was a span of 4 bases. This CDR3 comprises 13 residues. CDR3 residues: CASSPLSYNEQFF. The CDR3 nucleotides read TGTGCCAGCTCACCGTTATCCTACAATGAGCAGTTCTTC.

The V and J genes are TRBV6-5 and TRBJ2-7; D uncertain. Trimming cost V 5 bases and J 0 bases, with 11 bases left between them. Germline V gene lookup returns CDR1 MNHEY and CDR2 SVGAGI. The CDR3 consists of 14 residues. The CDR3 nucleotides read TGTGCCAGCAGTCCGACACTTAGCTCCTACGAGCAGTACTTC. Translated, it gives CASSPTLSSYEQYF.

CDR3 sequence (DNA): TGCGCCAGCAGCTTGGGCGGGGGGAACACAGATACGCAGTATTTT. This encodes CASSLGGGNTDTQYF. The chain is built from TRBV5-1 and TRBJ2-3; TRBD2 matches at 8 bases. Germline V gene sequence: CDR1 SGHRS, CDR2 YFSETQ. The CDR3 totals 15 residues. Unmatched junction bases numbered 2, after V lost 0 bases and J lost 2 bases.

The rearrangement uses TRBV27 and TRBJ2-1, with a weak D call TRBD2 (6 bases). Trimming left V 3 bases short and J 6 bases short, with 18 bases between. The CDR3 is 16 amino acids. Per the germline V gene, CDR1 is MNHEY and CDR2 is SMNVEV (reference sequence). The DNA of the CDR3 is TGTGCCAGCAGTTTTAGGAGGGGTCTAGCTGCCAATGAGCAGTTCTTC. Protein product: CASSFRRGLAANEQFF.

Comment on this clone: A much larger clone lies a single base off, so this may be a read error. Distinct nucleotide sequences in the sample also encode this CDR3. The V and J genes are TRBV7-2 and TRBJ2-3; 7 bases map to TRBD1. J gave up 0 bases and V 5 bases, and 2 bases lay outside the gene matches. This CDR3 comprises 14 residues. In germline, CDR1 is SGHTA, CDR2 FQGNSA. CDR3 protein: CASSRDSSTDTQYF. The CDR3, as DNA: TGTGCCAGCAGCCGGGACAGTAGCACAGATACGCAGTATTTT.

The genes are TRBV19 and TRBJ1-5, with D possibly TRBD1 on 5 matching bases. Between the trimmed V and J ends, which lost 5 bases and 5 bases, there was a span of 13 bases. The CDR3 has 14 amino acids. CDR1 is LNHDA, CDR2 SQIVND, per germline (reference sequence). Here the CDR3 reads CASSPGIPYQPQHF. In nucleotides, the CDR3 is TGTGCCAGTAGTCCAGGGATACCCTATCAGCCCCAGCATTTT. Using reference TRBV19 and TRBJ1-5 for the parts outside the CDR3, the full variable domain is DGGITQSPKYLFRKEGQNVTLSCEQNLNHDAMYWYRQDPGQGLRLIYYSQIVNDFQKGDIAEGYSVSREKKESFPLTVTSAQKNPTAFYLCASSPGIPYQPQHFGDGTRLSIL.

This clone was detected a few times. The CDR3 region is CASSPRGQNTEAFF. For the CDR3, the DNA is TGTGCCAGCTCACCTCGTGGACAGAACACTGAAGCTTTCTTT. This chain uses TRBV18 with TRBJ1-1, with a weak D call TRBD1 (5 bases). Trimming stripped 3 bases from V and 1 base from J, with 9 bases between. Germline loops: CDR1 KGHSH, CDR2 LQKENI. This CDR3 contains 14 residues.